Each of the 19 T cell receptor beta chains below was sequenced from the same sample in a study of cytomegalovirus exposure and HLA in healthy donors. Use of 60 Vbeta and 13 Jbeta primers characterized the PCR. The assay was immunoSEQ multiplex PCR, and TCRdb's table has in-frame clones only and misses some. The sample consists of about 180,000 clones, 80% of them appearing once. Material: PBMCs. These receptors all come from a woman aged 30 to 39 in good health and CMV-seronegative.

The chain uses TRBV5-1 and TRBJ1-4; D not certain. The CDR3 runs to 15 residues. CDR1 is SGHRS, CDR2 YFSETQ, per germline. Trimming stripped 4 bases from V and 0 bases from J, with 10 bases between. CDR3 DNA: TGCGCCAGCAGCCTATCCACTACAACTAATGAAAAACTGTTTTTT. Translation: CASSLSTTTNEKLFF.

This clone was detected only a few times. V is TRBV5-6 and J is TRBJ1-1, with 8 bases lining up with TRBD1. With V trimmed by 3 bases and J by 2 bases, 6 bases remained unmatched. This CDR3 comprises 15 residues. Germline values: CDR1 SGHDT, CDR2 YYEEEE. CDR3 protein: CASSWEDRDNTEAFF. The DNA of the CDR3 is TGTGCCAGCAGCTGGGAGGACAGGGATAACACTGAAGCTTTCTTT.

The rearrangement joins TRBV10-3 to TRBJ2-3; D is unclear. Germline-derived CDR1 and CDR2 are ENHRY and SYGVKD. V lost 4 bases, J lost 1 base, and 9 bases lay in between. The CDR3 spans 14 residues. CDR3 sequence (DNA): TGTGCCATCAGTGGACAATTGGGCACAGATACGCAGTATTTT. Its translation: CAISGQLGTDTQYF.

The V gene is TRBV5-6, the J gene TRBJ1-1; 8 bases agree with TRBD1. CDR1 and CDR2 from the germline V gene are SGHDT and YYEEEE. V trimming: 4 bases; J trimming: 4 bases; junction bases outside the gene matches: 6. The CDR3 contains 14 residues. The CDR3 is CASSPGQGSTEAFF. In nucleotides, the CDR3 is TGTGCCAGCAGCCCCGGACAGGGATCCACTGAAGCTTTCTTT.

The chain carries TRBV6-1 and TRBJ1-2; D remains ambiguous. Germline CDR1 and CDR2: MNHNS and SASEGT. V was trimmed by 1 base and J by 7 bases, leaving 4 bases between them. CDR3 length: 11 amino acids. The CDR3 region has the DNA TGTGCCAGCAGTGAAGAGAGTGGCTACACCTTC. This codes for CASSEESGYTF.

V gene TRBV19 combines with J gene TRBJ2-3, with 9 bases that match TRBD1. J gave up 2 bases and V 5 bases, and 5 bases lay outside the gene matches. Germline values: CDR1 LNHDA, CDR2 SQIVND (reference sequence). The CDR3 runs to 15 residues. The CDR3 DNA reads TGTGCCAGTAGTCCGACAGGGGGTAACACAGATACGCAGTATTTT. This encodes CASSPTGGNTDTQYF.

This clone was observed a handful of times. The rearrangement uses TRBV9 and TRBJ2-5; 7 positions match TRBD1. The germline V gene encodes CDR1 SGDLS and CDR2 YYNGEE. The CDR3 consists of 15 residues. Losses at the gene ends were 4 bases for V and 1 base for J; bases not matched to a gene: 7. CDR3 in DNA: TGTGCCAGCAGCTCCTACAGGGGCGGCCAAGAGACCCAGTACTTC. It specifies CASSSYRGGQETQYF.

This clone turned up a few times. This sequence joins TRBV6-4 and TRBJ2-7; weak D call: TRBD1 (6 bases). The CDR3 consists of 14 residues. CDR1 MRHNA and CDR2 SNTAGT come from the germline V gene. Trimming cost V 6 bases and J 1 base, with 13 bases left between them. This CDR3 is CASSPDRTSYEQYF. The CDR3, as DNA: TGTGCCAGCAGCCCCGACAGGACGTCCTACGAGCAGTACTTC.

The rearrangement joins TRBV27 to TRBJ1-1; 8 bases fit TRBD1. The V gene end was trimmed by 3 bases and the J gene end by 3 bases; junction bases not matched to a gene: 0. The germline gives CDR1 MNHEY, CDR2 SMNVEV (reference sequence). There are 13 residues in the CDR3. The CDR3 loop reads CASSLTGDTEAFF. The CDR3 DNA is TGTGCCAGCAGTTTGACAGGGGACACTGAAGCTTTCTTT.

The rearrangement joins TRBV6-5 to TRBJ2-5; TRBD1 is a possible D gene (5 bases). With 4 bases removed from V and 5 bases from J, the gap between germline ends came to 11 bases. From germline, CDR1 is MNHEY and CDR2 SVGAGI. The CDR3 covers 13 residues. CDR3 sequence reads: CASSSGFEETQYF. The CDR3 nucleotides are TGTGCCAGCAGTTCAGGGTTTGAGGAGACCCAGTACTTC.

The chain links TRBV7-9 to TRBJ1-1, with TRBD1 matching over 8 bases. The ends lost 2 bases at V and 4 bases at J; junction bases unmatched: 3. The germline CDR1 and CDR2 sequences are SEHNR and FQNEAQ (reference sequence). The CDR3 runs to 14 residues. The CDR3 DNA follows: TGTGCCAGCAGCTTACAACAGGGGGGCACTGAAGCTTTCTTT. Translated, it gives CASSLQQGGTEAFF.

V gene TRBV7-9 combines with J gene TRBJ2-5, with D possibly being TRBD1 (6 bases). Germline lookup yields CDR1 SEHNR and CDR2 FQNEAQ (reference sequence). V was cut by 0 bases and J by 7 bases, with 15 bases left in between. There are 15 residues in the CDR3. CDR3 sequence reads: CASSLAQGSAATQYF. The CDR3 DNA sequence: TGTGCCAGCAGCTTAGCGCAGGGGTCGGCGGCGACCCAGTACTTC.

The chain has TRBV13 and TRBJ1-5; 11 nucleotides match TRBD1. Per germline, CDR1 PRHDT and CDR2 FYEKMQ (reference sequence). The CDR3 length is 20 residues. J lost 5 bases, V lost 0 bases, and 15 bases had no gene match. The CDR3 loop is CASSLGLFFKLDRGHQPQHF. CDR3 DNA sequence: TGTGCCAGCAGCTTAGGCCTCTTTTTTAAATTGGACAGGGGGCATCAGCCCCAGCATTTT.

This clone was observed a single time. This chain links TRBV18 with TRBJ2-1, with 8 bases matching TRBD1. Trimming at V came to 4 bases and at J to 5 bases, leaving 7 bases not matched to a gene. CDR3 size: 15 residues. CDR1 and CDR2 (germline): KGHSH, LQKENI. The CDR3 loop reads CASSLGQGQNNEQFF. CDR3 sequence (DNA): TGTGCCAGCTCACTTGGACAGGGACAGAACAATGAGCAGTTCTTC.

The rearrangement uses TRBV7-9 and TRBJ1-1; D unclear. From germline, CDR1 is SEHNR and CDR2 FQNEAQ (reference sequence). V lost 1 base to trimming and J lost 4 bases, with 13 bases between them. The length of the CDR3 is 15 residues. CDR3 DNA: TGTGCCAGCAGCTTAGAGGGAGGCATGGGCACTGAAGCTTTCTTT. Protein sequence: CASSLEGGMGTEAFF.

This clone appeared once. The V and J genes are TRBV2 and TRBJ1-6; weak D call: TRBD1 (6 bases). Germline CDR1 reads SNHLY; CDR2 reads FYNNEI. This CDR3 is 14 amino acids long. V dropped 4 bases and J dropped 9 bases, with 13 bases sitting between them. In DNA, the CDR3 is TGTGCCAGCAGTGGAGGGGGATCGGGTTCACCCCTCCACTTT. Amino acid sequence: CASSGGGSGSPLHF.

The genes are TRBV6-5 and TRBJ2-7; D is possibly TRBD1 (6 bases). The CDR3 totals 15 residues. Germline V CDR1 and CDR2: MNHEY, SVGAGI. The V end was cut by 1 base, the J end by 2 bases, with 12 bases between. CDR3 nucleotides: TGTGCCAGCAGTTACTTCCCCACAGGGACCTACGAGCAGTACTTC. Translating gives CASSYFPTGTYEQYF.

The chain has TRBV6-5 and TRBJ1-6, with no clear D. CDR1 MNHEY and CDR2 SVGAGI come from the germline V gene. Trimming cost V 1 base and J 3 bases, with 10 bases left between them. CDR3 length: 16 amino acids. The CDR3: CASSYWPGFYNSPLHF. The CDR3 DNA reads TGTGCCAGCAGTTACTGGCCGGGATTCTATAATTCACCCCTCCACTTT.

This clone was counted at least ten times. The chain joins TRBV19 to TRBJ2-1, with TRBD2 as a possible D gene (6 bases). This CDR3 is 16 amino acids long. V dropped 5 bases and J dropped 6 bases, with 20 bases sitting between them. Germline-derived CDR1 and CDR2 are LNHDA and SQIVND (reference sequence). Written as DNA, the CDR3 is TGTGCCAGTAGTTCCCTTGTCGGGGGTAGAGGCAATGAGCAGTTCTTC. Amino acid sequence: CASSSLVGGRGNEQFF.